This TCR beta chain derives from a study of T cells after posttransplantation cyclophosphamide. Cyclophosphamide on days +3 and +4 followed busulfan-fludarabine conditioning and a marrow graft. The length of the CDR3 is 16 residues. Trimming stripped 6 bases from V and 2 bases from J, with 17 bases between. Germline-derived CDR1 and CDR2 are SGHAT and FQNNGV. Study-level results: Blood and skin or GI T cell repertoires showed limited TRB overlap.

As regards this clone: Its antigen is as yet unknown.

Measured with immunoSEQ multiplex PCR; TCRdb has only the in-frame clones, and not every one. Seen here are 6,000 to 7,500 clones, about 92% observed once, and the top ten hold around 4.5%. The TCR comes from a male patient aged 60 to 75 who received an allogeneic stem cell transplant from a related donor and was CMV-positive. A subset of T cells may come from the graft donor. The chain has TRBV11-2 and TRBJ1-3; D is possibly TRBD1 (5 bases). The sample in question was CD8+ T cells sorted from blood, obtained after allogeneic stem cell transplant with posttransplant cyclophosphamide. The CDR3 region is CASSSASGAPGNTIYF. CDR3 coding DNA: TGTGCCAGCAGTTCAGCCTCTGGGGCGCCTGGAAACACCATATATTTT.